Presented here are 8 T cell receptor beta chains from one specimen sequenced in a study of blood T cell repertoires in COVID-19. Here immunoSEQ multiplex PCR was the method, and the copy in TCRdb shows in-frame clones only, minus some. The table has tens of thousands of clones, about four fifths seen once. The sequenced material came from peripheral blood. These receptors were obtained from a human donor in a cohort sampled during active or convalescent COVID-19.

This clone has just one count. This chain uses TRBV30 with TRBJ2-4; 8 bases agree with TRBD1. There are 13 residues in the CDR3. After removal of 1 base from V and 5 bases from J, the junction contained 1 base not matched to a gene. Germline V gives CDR1 GTSNPN, CDR2 SVGIG (reference sequence). CDR3 residues: CAWSGTGQNIQYF. CDR3 nucleotides: TGTGCCTGGAGTGGGACAGGGCAAAACATTCAGTACTTC.

This rearrangement joins TRBV15 to TRBJ2-2; D uncertain. The CDR3 is 15 residues long. Germline V gene sequence: CDR1 LNHNV, CDR2 YYDKDF (reference sequence). The V and J ends lost 5 bases and 3 bases respectively, with 13 bases between them. This CDR3 is CATSQGGLDTGELFF. In nucleotides, the CDR3 is TGTGCCACCAGCCAAGGCGGTCTTGACACCGGGGAGCTGTTTTTT. Complete variable domain (other parts from reference TRBV15 and TRBJ2-2): DAMVIQNPRYQVTQFGKPVTLSCSQTLNHNVMYWYQQKSSQAPKLLFHYYDKDFNNEADTPDNFQSRRPNTSFCFLDIRSPGLGDTAMYLCATSQGGLDTGELFFGEGSRLTVL.

The chain has TRBV5-6 and TRBJ2-1; 13 bases are shared with TRBD2. This CDR3 is built from 15 residues. Germline lookup yields CDR1 SGHDT and CDR2 YYEEEE. The V gene end was trimmed by 5 bases and the J gene end by 11 bases; junction bases not matched to a gene: 10. CDR3: CASRNPGTSGNQQFF. In DNA, the CDR3 is TGTGCCAGCAGAAACCCCGGGACTAGCGGGAACCAGCAGTTCTTC.

This rearrangement joins TRBV19 to TRBJ1-2; TRBD1 matches 8 bases. This CDR3 spans 15 amino acids. Unmatched junction bases numbered 7, after V lost 3 bases and J lost 4 bases. CDR1 and CDR2 from the germline V gene are LNHDA and SQIVND (reference sequence). CDR3 in DNA: TGTGCCAGTAGTATTTACCAGGGGGCCAGCTATGGCTACACCTTC. Protein sequence: CASSIYQGASYGYTF.

The CDR3 here is CASSPGTDNQPQHF. DNA of the CDR3: TGTGCCAGCAGCCCCGGGACAGATAATCAGCCCCAGCATTTT. V usage is TRBV7-9 and J usage is TRBJ1-5, with 7 nucleotides matching TRBD1. There are 14 residues in the CDR3. With 5 bases clipped from V and 4 bases from J, the junction kept 5 bases outside the gene matches. CDR1 SEHNR and CDR2 FQNEAQ come from the germline V gene (reference sequence).

This clone was seen once. The chain is built from TRBV19 and TRBJ1-5; D gene uncertain. The CDR3 is 14 residues long. CDR1 and CDR2 (germline): LNHDA, SQIVND (reference sequence). V shed 3 bases and J shed 6 bases, with 12 bases lying between them. The CDR3 DNA reads as TGTGCCAGTAGTATCCGGGAAAGGGCTCAGCCCCAGCATTTT. Protein product: CASSIRERAQPQHF.

This clone was seen more than once but under ten times. The chain carries TRBV7-9 and TRBJ2-3; perhaps TRBD1 as D (6 bases). The V gene's germline CDR1 is SEHNR and CDR2 FQNEAQ (reference sequence). Trimming shortened V by 4 bases and J by 6 bases, and 14 bases separated the two germline ends. The CDR3 extends over 14 amino acids. CDR3 nucleotide sequence: TGTGCCAGCAGCTCAGGGGAAGTGCCCGATACGCAGTATTTT. As protein: CASSSGEVPDTQYF.

V usage is TRBV2 and J usage is TRBJ1-1; D call uncertain. V was shortened by 4 bases and J by 4 bases, with 13 bases between the two germline ends. The CDR3 is 14 residues long. Germline lookup yields CDR1 SNHLY and CDR2 FYNNEI. DNA for the CDR3: TGTGCCAGCAGTGTCGGGGATTTCGTCACTGAAGCTTTCTTT. Translating gives CASSVGDFVTEAFF.